These 15 T cell receptor beta chains share one sample of origin, sequenced in a study of T cells in Graves' hyperthyroidism and ophthalmopathy. Amplification targeted TCR beta CDR3 regions from RNA transcripts. During a first-round RT-PCR of the TCR CDR3, the HTBI primer set was used. One entry per CDR3 protein, called by TCRdb with MiXCR from the multiplex PCR reads. The sample has roughly 700,000 distinct CDR3 sequences, roughly a sixth seen once; the top ten hold around 15%. The source material was blood. The source is a man aged 45-60 years with Graves' hyperthyroidism.

Turning to this clonotype: A much larger clone differs by one base, so this may be a read error. The chain has TRBV6-5 and TRBJ1-6; D gene uncertain. The germline V gene has CDR1 MNHEY and CDR2 SVGAGI. This CDR3 has 15 amino acids. Trimming cost V 4 bases and J 7 bases, with 14 bases left between them. The DNA for the CDR3 is TGTGCCAGCAGTTCGAGGGCCGCGGGGAATTCACCCCTCCACTTT. Its translation: CASSSRAAGNSPLHF.

Of note for this clonotype: The junction shows a germline mismatch at one end, possibly a read error. The CDR3 bases are TGTGCCAGTAGTCCCTGGGACATGGGGCTTGGACTTGGGGCCAACGCCCTGACTTTC. Translating it yields CASSPWDMGLGLGANALTF. This chain joins TRBV19 and TRBJ2-6; the D gene is possibly TRBD1 (6 bases). The CDR3 sequence is 19 residues long. Per germline, CDR1 LNHDA and CDR2 SQIVND (reference sequence).

The V gene is TRBV15, the J gene TRBJ1-5, with D hard to call. The CDR3 consists of 16 residues. Trimming stripped 0 bases from V and 0 bases from J, with 9 bases between. Germline V gene sequence: CDR1 LNHNV, CDR2 YYDKDF (reference sequence). The CDR3 nucleotides read TGTGCCACCAGCAGAGAAGGCAGTTATAGCAATCAGCCCCAGCATTTT. Translation gives CATSREGSYSNQPQHF.

On this clonotype: In this CDR3 the conserved last residue, phenylalanine or tryptophan, is missing, so a read error is likely. The chain carries TRBV20-1 and TRBJ1-1, with 7 bases that match TRBD1. Germline CDR1 and CDR2: DFQATT and SNEGSKA (reference sequence). CDR3 length: 12 amino acids. V was clipped by 7 bases and J by 1 base; unmatched bases: 3. CDR3 in amino acids: CSVRQGNTEAFL. DNA for the CDR3: TGCAGTGTCCGACAGGGGAACACTGAAGCTTTCCTT.

This clonotype has at least ten counts. This chain links TRBV27 with TRBJ2-3, with D perhaps TRBD1 or TRBD2 (5 bases each). The CDR3 has 15 amino acids. The germline V gene has CDR1 MNHEY and CDR2 SMNVEV (reference sequence). V shed 3 bases and J shed 5 bases, with 15 bases lying between them. The CDR3, as DNA: TGTGCCAGCAGTTTTTGGCTCGGGGCGGGAGATACGCAGTATTTT. This encodes CASSFWLGAGDTQYF.

This clonotype occurred many times. V is TRBV18 and J is TRBJ1-1; 11 bases are shared with TRBD1. Trimming cost V 6 bases and J 10 bases; bases outside gene matches: 7. Germline-derived CDR1 and CDR2 are KGHSH and LQKENI. The CDR3 spans 13 residues. The DNA of the CDR3 is TGTGCCAGCTCTCCCGGGACAGGGGGAGTAGCTTTCTTT. This translates into CASSPGTGGVAFF.

This clonotype was seen many times. The chain has TRBV10-3 and TRBJ2-2; 15 bases are shared with TRBD2. Germline loops: CDR1 ENHRY, CDR2 SYGVKD. This CDR3 spans 18 amino acids. V trimming: 2 bases; J trimming: 4 bases; junction bases outside the gene matches: 5. CDR3 coding DNA: TGTGCCATCAGTGAGGGGACTAGCGGGAGGCCGTCCACCGGGGAGCTGTTTTTT. This encodes CAISEGTSGRPSTGELFF.

Points on this clonotype: A much larger clone differs from this one at a single base, so this may be a read error. The CDR3 DNA sequence: TGTGCCATCAGTGAGCATCCGGGACACACGAACACTGAAGCTTTCTTT. Amino acids: CAISEHPGHTNTEAFF. The chain combines TRBV10-3 with TRBJ1-1, with a weak D call TRBD1 (6 bases). The V gene lost 2 bases and the J gene lost 1 base, with 14 bases spanning the gap. This CDR3 is 16 amino acids long. Germline loops: CDR1 ENHRY, CDR2 SYGVKD.

Comment on this clonotype: It may be a read error: a sequence one base away is much more abundant. This sequence joins TRBV27 and TRBJ2-1; D unclear. V was pared by 2 bases and J by 0 bases, with 8 bases between. CDR1 and CDR2 from the germline V gene are MNHEY and SMNVEV (reference sequence). The CDR3 spans 15 residues. The CDR3 is CASSLLPSSYNEQFF. The CDR3 DNA sequence: TGTGCCAGCAGTTTACTACCGAGCTCCTACAATGAGCAGTTCTTC.

The rearrangement links TRBV18 to TRBJ1-2; D not certain. Per germline, CDR1 KGHSH and CDR2 LQKENI. V lost 3 bases to trimming and J lost 4 bases, with 15 bases between them. The CDR3 covers 15 residues. The CDR3 coding sequence is TGTGCCAGCTCACCTCCGGACGGTTCCATCTATGGCTACACCTTC. Protein sequence: CASSPPDGSIYGYTF.

This clonotype was seen repeatedly, ten times or more. This rearrangement joins TRBV28 to TRBJ2-6; D is unclear. Trimming pared 8 bases from V and 2 bases from J, leaving 13 bases between. CDR1 and CDR2 (germline): MDHEN, SYDVKM. This CDR3 is 15 amino acids long. The CDR3 nucleotides read TGTGCCAGCCTAGGATACTATGCTGGGGCCAACGTCCTGACTTTC. Amino acid sequence: CASLGYYAGANVLTF.

In its sample, this clonotype was seen many times. The chain uses TRBV12-3 or TRBV12-4 and TRBJ2-3; no firm D call. The V end was cut by 3 bases, the J end by 0 bases, with 4 bases between. This CDR3 region has 13 residues. The CDR3 region is CASSFPSTDTQYF. CDR3 nucleotide sequence: TGTGCCAGCAGTTTTCCTAGCACAGATACGCAGTATTTT.

At least ten counts were recorded for this clonotype. V is TRBV28 and J is TRBJ2-1; the D is unclear. The length of the CDR3 is 16 residues. Trimming stripped 6 bases from V and 0 bases from J, with 15 bases between. Looked up from germline, CDR1 is MDHEN and CDR2 is SYDVKM. The CDR3 bases are TGTGCCAGCAGCTCCCACCAGGCAGGCTCCTACAATGAGCAGTTCTTC. Its translation: CASSSHQAGSYNEQFF.

Only a few counts were recorded for this clonotype. One end of the junction is discordant with germline, which a read error may explain. This rearrangement joins TRBV12-5 to TRBJ2-7; maybe TRBD1 (5 bases). The germline V gene encodes CDR1 LGHNT and CDR2 FRNRAP. The CDR3 runs to 14 residues. In DNA, the CDR3 is TGTGCTAGTGGTTTGGTGACAGAATCCTGCGAGCAGTACTTC. Protein product: CASGLVTESCEQYF.

This clonotype was seen only a few times. The J gene is TRBJ2-2, the V gene TRBV19, with D maybe TRBD2 (6 bases). Trimming took 5 bases from V and 0 from J, leaving 19 bases between them. There are 18 residues in the CDR3. Germline CDR1 and CDR2: LNHDA and SQIVND (reference sequence). The CDR3 bases are TGTGCCAGTAGTCCCACGCGGGACTCCACCGCGAACACCGGGGAGCTGTTTTTT. It is translated as CASSPTRDSTANTGELFF. Based on the CDR3 plus reference TRBV19 and TRBJ2-2, the full variable domain is DGGITQSPKYLFRKEGQNVTLSCEQNLNHDAMYWYRQDPGQGLRLIYYSQIVNDFQKGDIAEGYSVSREKKESFPLTVTSAQKNPTAFYLCASSPTRDSTANTGELFFGEGSRLTVL.